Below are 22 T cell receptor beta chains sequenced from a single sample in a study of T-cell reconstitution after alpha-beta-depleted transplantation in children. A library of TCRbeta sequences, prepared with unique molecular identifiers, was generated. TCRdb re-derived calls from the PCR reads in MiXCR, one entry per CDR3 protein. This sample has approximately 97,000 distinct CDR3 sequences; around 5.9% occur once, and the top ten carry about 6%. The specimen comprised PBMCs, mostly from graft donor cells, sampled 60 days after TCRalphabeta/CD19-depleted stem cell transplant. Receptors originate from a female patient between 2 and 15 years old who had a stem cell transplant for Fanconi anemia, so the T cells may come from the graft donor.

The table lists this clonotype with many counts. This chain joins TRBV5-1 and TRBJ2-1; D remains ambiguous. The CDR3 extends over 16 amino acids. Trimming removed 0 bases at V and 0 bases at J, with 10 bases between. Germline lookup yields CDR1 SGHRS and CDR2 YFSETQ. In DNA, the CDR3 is TGCGCCAGCAGCTTGGGCGTCAGGAACTCCTACAATGAGCAGTTCTTC. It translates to CASSLGVRNSYNEQFF.

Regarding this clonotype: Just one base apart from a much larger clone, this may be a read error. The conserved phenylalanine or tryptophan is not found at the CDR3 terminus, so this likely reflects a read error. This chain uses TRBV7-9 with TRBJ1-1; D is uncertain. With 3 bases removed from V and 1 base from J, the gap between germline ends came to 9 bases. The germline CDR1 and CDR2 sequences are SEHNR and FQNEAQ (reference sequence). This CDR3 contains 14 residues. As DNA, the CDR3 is TGTGCCAGCAGCTTCAGTTCTGGGAACACTGAAGCTTTCTAT. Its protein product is CASSFSSGNTEAFY.

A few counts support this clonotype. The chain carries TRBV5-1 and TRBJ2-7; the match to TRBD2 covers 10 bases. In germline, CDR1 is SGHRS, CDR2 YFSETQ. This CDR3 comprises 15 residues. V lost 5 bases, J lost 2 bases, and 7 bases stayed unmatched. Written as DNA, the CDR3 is TGCGCCAGCAGAGCCGGGACTAGCGAGACCTACGAGCAGTACTTC. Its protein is CASRAGTSETYEQYF.

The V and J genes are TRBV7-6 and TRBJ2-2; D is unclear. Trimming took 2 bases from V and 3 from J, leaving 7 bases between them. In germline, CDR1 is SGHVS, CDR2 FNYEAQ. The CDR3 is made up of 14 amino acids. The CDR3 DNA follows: TGTGCCAGCAGCTTAACCCAATACACCGGGGAGCTGTTTTTT. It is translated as CASSLTQYTGELFF.

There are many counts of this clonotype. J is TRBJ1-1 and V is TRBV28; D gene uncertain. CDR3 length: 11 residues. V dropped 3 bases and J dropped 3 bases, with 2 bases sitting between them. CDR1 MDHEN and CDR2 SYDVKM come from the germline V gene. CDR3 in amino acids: CASSFYTEAFF. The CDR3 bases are TGTGCCAGCAGTTTTTACACTGAAGCTTTCTTT.

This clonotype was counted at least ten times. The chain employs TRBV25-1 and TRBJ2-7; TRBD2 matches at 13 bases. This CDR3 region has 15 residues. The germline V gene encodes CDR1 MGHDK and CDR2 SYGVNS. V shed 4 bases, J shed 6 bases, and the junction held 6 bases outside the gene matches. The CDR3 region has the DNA TGTGCCAGCAGTGGCCGGACTAGCGGGAGCTCCGAGCAGTACTTC. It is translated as CASSGRTSGSSEQYF.

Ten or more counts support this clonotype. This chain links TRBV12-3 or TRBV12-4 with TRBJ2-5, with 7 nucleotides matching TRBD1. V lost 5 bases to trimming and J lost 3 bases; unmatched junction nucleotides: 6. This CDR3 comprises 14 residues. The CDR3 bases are TGTGCCAGCAGTCCCCGGACAGGAGAAGAGACCCAGTACTTC. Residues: CASSPRTGEETQYF.

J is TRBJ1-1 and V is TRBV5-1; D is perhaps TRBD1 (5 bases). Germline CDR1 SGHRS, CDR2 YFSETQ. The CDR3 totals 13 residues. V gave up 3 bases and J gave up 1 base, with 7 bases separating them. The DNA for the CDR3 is TGCGCCAGCAGCTGGACATGGAACACTGAAGCTTTCTTT. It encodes CASSWTWNTEAFF.

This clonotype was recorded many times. CDR3 loop: CASSYSQFGLMPYEQYF. Here the CDR3 DNA reads TGTGCCAGCAGTTACTCGCAATTTGGGCTAATGCCCTACGAGCAGTACTTC. The J gene is TRBJ2-7, the V gene TRBV6-2 or TRBV6-3; D ambiguous. CDR3 length equals 17 residues. Germline lookup yields CDR1 MNHEY and CDR2 SVGEGT. V lost 0 bases to trimming and J lost 2 bases, with 17 bases between them.

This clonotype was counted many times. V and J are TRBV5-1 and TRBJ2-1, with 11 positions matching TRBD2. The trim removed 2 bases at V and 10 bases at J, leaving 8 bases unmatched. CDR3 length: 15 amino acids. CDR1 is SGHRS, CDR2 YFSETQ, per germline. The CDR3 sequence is CASSFRTSGREEQFF. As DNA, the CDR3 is TGCGCCAGCAGCTTTAGAACTAGCGGGAGAGAGGAGCAGTTCTTC.

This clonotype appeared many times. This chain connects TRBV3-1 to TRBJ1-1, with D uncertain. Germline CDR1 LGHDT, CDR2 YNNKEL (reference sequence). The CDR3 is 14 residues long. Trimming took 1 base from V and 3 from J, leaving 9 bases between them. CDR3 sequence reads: CASSQGPGHTEAFF. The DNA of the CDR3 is TGTGCCAGCAGCCAAGGACCCGGGCACACTGAAGCTTTCTTT.

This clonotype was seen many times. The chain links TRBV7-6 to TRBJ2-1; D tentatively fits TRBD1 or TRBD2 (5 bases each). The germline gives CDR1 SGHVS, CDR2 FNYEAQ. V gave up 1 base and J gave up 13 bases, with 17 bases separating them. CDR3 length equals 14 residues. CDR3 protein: CASSLGGGRIVQFF. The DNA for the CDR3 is TGTGCCAGCAGCTTAGGGGGCGGGCGAATAGTTCAGTTCTTC. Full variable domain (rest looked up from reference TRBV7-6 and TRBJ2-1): GAGVSQSPRYKVTKRGQDVALRCDPISGHVSLYWYRQALGQGPEFLTYFNYEAQQDKSGLPNDRFSAERPEGSISTLTIQRTEQRDSAMYRCASSLGGGRIVQFFGPGTRLTVL.

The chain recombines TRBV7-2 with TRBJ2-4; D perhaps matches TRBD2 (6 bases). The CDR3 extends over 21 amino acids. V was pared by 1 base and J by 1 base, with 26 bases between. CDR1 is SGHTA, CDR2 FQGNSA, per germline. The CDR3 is CASSLVPAPPVRAGAKNIQYF. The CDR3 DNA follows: TGTGCCAGCAGCTTAGTGCCAGCGCCTCCAGTCAGGGCGGGGGCCAAAAACATTCAGTACTTC.

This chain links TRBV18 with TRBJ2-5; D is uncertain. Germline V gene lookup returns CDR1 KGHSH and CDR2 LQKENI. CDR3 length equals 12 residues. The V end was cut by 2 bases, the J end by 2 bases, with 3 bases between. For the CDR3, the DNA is TGTGCCAGCTCACCATGGCAAGAGACCCAGTACTTC. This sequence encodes CASSPWQETQYF.

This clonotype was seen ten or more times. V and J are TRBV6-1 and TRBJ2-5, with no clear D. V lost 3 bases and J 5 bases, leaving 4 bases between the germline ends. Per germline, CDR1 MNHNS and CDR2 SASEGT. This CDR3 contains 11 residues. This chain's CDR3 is CASSERETQYF. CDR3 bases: TGTGCCAGCAGTGAGCGGGAGACCCAGTACTTC.

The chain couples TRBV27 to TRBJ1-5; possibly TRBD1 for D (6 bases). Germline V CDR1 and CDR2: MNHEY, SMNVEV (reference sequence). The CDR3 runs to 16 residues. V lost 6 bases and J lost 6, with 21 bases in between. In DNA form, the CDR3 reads TGTGCCAGCAGCCCTCGACAGGCTGCCCCAGGTCAGCCCCAGCATTTT. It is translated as CASSPRQAAPGQPQHF.

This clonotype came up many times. The DNA of the CDR3 is TGTGCCAGCAGGCCCCTGGGGCCCTCCTACAATGAGCAGTTCTTC. Its protein product is CASRPLGPSYNEQFF. V gene TRBV12-3 or TRBV12-4 combines with J gene TRBJ2-1; D possibly corresponds to TRBD1 (5 bases). V lost 6 bases and J 0 bases, leaving 12 bases between the germline ends. This CDR3 contains 15 residues.

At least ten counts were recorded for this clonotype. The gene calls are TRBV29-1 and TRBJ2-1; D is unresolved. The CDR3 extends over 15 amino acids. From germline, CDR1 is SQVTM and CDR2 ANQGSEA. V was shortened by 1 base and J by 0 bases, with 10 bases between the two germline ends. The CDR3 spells CSVEGALSSYNEQFF. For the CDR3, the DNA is TGCAGCGTTGAAGGGGCGTTGAGCTCCTACAATGAGCAGTTCTTC.

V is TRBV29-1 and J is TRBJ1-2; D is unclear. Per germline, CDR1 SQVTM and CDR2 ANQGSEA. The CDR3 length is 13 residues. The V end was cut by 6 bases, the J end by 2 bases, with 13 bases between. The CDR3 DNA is TGCAGCGTAGCCCGGACCGAGAACTATGGCTACACCTTC. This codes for CSVARTENYGYTF.

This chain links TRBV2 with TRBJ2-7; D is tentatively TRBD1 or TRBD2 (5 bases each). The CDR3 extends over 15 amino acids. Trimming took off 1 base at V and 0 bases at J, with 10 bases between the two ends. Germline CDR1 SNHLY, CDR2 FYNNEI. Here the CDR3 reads CASSEVGGSSYEQYF. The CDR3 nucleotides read TGTGCCAGCAGTGAAGTTGGGGGTAGCTCCTACGAGCAGTACTTC. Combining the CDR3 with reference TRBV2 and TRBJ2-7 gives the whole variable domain EPEVTQTPSHQVTQMGQEVILRCVPISNHLYFYWYRQILGQKVEFLVSFYNNEISEKSEIFDDQFSVERPDGSNFTLKIRSTKLEDSAMYFCASSEVGGSSYEQYFGPGTRLTVT.

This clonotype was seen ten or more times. The CDR3 loop reads CASSTGRVHEQYF. As DNA, the CDR3 is TGTGCCAGCAGCACCGGACGGGTCCACGAGCAGTACTTC. The chain links TRBV12-3 or TRBV12-4 to TRBJ2-7, with unresolved D. The CDR3 has 13 amino acids. V gave up 6 bases and J gave up 5 bases, with 14 bases separating them.

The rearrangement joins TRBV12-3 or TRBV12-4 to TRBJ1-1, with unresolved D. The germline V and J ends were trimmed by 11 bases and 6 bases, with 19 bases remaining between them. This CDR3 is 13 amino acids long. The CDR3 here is CAFSFLIRSEAFF. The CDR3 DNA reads TGTGCCTTCAGTTTTCTCATTAGGTCTGAAGCTTTCTTT.